This T cell receptor beta chain was found in a study of technical replicates of blood from a few donors. The repertoire was sequenced with immunoSEQ multiplex PCR; TCRdb's copy has only in-frame clones and lacks some. The table has about 97,000 clones, under 96% seen once; the top ten hold approximately 0.2%. Trimming stripped 7 bases from V and 5 bases from J, with 17 bases between. Germline loops: CDR1 SNHLY, CDR2 FYNNEI. CDR3 length: 14 residues. The rearrangement joins TRBV2 to TRBJ1-1; a weak D match, TRBD1 (6 bases). This receptor was obtained from a human donor in good health. Sequenced material: T cells isolated from PBMCs. Here the CDR3 reads CASTHTGKETEAFF. The CDR3 nucleotides read TGTGCCAGCACCCATACAGGGAAAGAAACTGAAGCTTTCTTT.